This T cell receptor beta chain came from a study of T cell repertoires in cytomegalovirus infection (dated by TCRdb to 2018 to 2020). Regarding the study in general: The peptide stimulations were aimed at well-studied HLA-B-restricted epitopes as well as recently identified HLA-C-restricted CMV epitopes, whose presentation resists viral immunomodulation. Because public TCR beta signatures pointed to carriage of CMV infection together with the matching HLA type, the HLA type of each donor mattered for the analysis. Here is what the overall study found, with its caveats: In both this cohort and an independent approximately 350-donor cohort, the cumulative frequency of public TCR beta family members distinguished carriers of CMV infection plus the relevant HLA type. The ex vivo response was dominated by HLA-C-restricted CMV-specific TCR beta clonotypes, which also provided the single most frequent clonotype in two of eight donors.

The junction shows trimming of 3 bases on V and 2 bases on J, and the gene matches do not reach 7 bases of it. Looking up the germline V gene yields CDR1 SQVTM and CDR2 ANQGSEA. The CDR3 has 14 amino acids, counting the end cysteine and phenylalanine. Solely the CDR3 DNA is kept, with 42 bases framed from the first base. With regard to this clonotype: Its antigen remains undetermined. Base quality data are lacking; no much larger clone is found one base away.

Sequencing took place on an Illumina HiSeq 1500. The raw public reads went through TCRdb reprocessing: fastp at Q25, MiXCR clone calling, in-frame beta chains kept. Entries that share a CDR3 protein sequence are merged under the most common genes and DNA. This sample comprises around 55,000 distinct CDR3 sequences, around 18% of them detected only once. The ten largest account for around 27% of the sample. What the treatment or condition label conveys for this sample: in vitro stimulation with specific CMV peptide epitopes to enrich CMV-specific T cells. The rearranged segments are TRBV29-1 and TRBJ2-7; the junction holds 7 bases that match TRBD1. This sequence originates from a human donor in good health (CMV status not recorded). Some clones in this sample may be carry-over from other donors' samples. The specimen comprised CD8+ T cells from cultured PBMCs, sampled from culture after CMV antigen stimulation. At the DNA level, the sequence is TGCAGCGTTGACCCGGGACAGTATCCCTACGAGCAGTACTTC. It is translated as CSVDPGQYPYEQYF.